This TCR beta chain was retrieved from a study of cytomegalovirus exposure and HLA in healthy donors. Amplification used 60 Vbeta primers and 13 Jbeta primers. TCRdb keeps only in-frame clones here, not all; method: immunoSEQ multiplex PCR. The table has about 110,000 clones, 65% to 90% seen once. V lost 6 bases and J lost 0, with 9 bases in between. This CDR3 is built from 14 residues. Germline V CDR1 and CDR2: SNHLY, FYNNEI. The V call is TRBV2, the J call TRBJ1-5; D not certain. The sequencing sample was made of PBMCs. This receptor was obtained from a man in his thirties or forties in good health and CMV-seropositive. The CDR3 DNA follows: TGTGCCAGCAGGTCCAGTAATAGCAATCAGCCCCAGCATTTT. This encodes CASRSSNSNQPQHF.